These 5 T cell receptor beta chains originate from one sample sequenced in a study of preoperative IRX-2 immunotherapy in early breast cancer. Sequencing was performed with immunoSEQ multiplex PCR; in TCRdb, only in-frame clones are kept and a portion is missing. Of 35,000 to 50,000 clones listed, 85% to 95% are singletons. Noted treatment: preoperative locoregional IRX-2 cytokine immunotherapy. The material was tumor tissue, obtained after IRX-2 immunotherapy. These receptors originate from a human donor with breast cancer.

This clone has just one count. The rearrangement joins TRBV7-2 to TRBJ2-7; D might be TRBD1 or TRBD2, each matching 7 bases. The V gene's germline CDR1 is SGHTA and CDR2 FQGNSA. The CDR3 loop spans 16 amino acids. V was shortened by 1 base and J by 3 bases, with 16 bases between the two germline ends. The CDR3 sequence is CASSLGGGRGFYEQYF. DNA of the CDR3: TGTGCCAGCAGCTTAGGGGGGGGCAGGGGGTTCTACGAGCAGTACTTC.

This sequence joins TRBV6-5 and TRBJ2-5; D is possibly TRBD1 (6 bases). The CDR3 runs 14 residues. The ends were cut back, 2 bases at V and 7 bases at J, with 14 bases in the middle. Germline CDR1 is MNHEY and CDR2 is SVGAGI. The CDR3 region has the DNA TGTGCCAGCAGTTACGGGGCAGGGGATGGGACCCAGTACTTC. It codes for CASSYGAGDGTQYF.

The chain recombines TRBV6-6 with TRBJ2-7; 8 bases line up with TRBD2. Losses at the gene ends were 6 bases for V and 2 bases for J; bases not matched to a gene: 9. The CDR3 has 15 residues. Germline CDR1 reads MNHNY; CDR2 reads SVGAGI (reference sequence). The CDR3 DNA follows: TGTGCCAGCAGACCCACTAGCGGCACTACCTACGAGCAGTACTTC. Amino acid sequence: CASRPTSGTTYEQYF.

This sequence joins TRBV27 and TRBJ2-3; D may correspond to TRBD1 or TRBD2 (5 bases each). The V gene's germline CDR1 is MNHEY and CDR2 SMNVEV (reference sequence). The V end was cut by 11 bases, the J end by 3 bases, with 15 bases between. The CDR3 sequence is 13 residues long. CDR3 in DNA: TGTGCCTCCCGGAGGCAGGGTACAGATACGCAGTATTTT. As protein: CASRRQGTDTQYF.

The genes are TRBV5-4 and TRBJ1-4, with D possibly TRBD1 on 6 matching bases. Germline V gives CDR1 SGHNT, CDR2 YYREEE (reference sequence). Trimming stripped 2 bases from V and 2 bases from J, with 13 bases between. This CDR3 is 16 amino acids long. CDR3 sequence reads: CASSLGQGRTNEKLFF. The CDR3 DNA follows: TGTGCCAGCAGCTTAGGTCAGGGGCGGACTAATGAAAAACTGTTTTTT. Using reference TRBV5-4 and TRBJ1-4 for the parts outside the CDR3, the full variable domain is ETGVTQSPTHLIKTRGQQVTLRCSSQSGHNTVSWYQQALGQGPQFIFQYYREEENGRGNFPPRFSGLQFPNYSSELNVNALELDDSALYLCASSLGQGRTNEKLFFGSGTQLSVL.